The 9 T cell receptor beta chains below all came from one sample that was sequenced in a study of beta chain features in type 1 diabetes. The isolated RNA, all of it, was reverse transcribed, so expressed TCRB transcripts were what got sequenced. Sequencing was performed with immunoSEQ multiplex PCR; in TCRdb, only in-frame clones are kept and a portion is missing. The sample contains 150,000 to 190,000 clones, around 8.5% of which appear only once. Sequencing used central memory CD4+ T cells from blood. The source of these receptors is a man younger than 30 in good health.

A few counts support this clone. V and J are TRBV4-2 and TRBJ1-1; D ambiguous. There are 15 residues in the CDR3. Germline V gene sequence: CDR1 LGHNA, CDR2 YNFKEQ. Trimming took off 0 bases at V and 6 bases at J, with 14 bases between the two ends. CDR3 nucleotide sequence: TGTGCCAGCAGCCAAGATTTAAGGGAGTTTGCTGAAGCTTTCTTT. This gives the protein CASSQDLREFAEAFF.

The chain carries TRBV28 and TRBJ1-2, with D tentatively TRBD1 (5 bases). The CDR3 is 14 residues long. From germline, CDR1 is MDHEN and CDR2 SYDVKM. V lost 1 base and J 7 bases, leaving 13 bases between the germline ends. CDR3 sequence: CASSLFSGTGGYTF. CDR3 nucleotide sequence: TGTGCCAGCAGTTTATTCTCAGGGACTGGTGGCTACACCTTC.

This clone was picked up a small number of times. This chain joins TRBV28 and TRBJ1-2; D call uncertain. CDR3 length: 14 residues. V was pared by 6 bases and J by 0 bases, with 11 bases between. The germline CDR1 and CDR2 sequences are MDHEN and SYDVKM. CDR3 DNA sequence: TGTGCCAGCAGGAGTCCAGACTCTAACTATGGCTACACCTTC. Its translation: CASRSPDSNYGYTF.

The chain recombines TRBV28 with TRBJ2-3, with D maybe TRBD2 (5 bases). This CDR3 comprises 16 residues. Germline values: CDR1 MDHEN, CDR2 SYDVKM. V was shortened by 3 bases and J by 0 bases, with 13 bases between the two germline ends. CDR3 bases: TGTGCCAGCAGTTTGGGGTTGGGAGCGAGCACAGATACGCAGTATTTT. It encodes CASSLGLGASTDTQYF. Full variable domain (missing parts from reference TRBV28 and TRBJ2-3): DVKVTQSSRYLVKRTGEKVFLECVQDMDHENMFWYRQDPGLGLRLIYFSYDVKMKEKGDIPEGYSVSREKKERFSLILESASTNQTSMYLCASSLGLGASTDTQYFGPGTRLTVL.

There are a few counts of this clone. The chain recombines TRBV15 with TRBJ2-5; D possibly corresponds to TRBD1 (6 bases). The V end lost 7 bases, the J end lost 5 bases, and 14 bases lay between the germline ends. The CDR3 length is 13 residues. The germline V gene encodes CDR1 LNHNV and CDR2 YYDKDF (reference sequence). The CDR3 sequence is CATTVDSWETQYF. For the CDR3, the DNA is TGTGCCACCACCGTGGACAGTTGGGAGACCCAGTACTTC.

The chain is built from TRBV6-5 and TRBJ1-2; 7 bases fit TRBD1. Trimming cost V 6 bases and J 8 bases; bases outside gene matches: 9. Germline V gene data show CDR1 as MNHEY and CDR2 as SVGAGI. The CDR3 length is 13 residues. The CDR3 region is CASSRDRVQGYTF. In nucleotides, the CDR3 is TGTGCCAGCAGCCGAGACAGGGTACAGGGCTACACCTTC.

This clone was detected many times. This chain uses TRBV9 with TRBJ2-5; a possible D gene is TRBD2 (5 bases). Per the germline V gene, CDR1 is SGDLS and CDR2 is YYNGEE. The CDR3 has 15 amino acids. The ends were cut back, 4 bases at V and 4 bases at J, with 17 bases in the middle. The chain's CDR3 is CASSLEGLYGETQYF. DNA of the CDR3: TGTGCCAGCAGCCTCGAGGGCCTATACGGAGAGACCCAGTACTTC.

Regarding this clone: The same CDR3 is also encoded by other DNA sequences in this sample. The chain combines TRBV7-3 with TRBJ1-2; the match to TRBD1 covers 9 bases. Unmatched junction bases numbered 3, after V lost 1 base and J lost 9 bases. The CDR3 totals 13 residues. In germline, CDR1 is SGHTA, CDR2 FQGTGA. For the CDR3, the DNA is TGTGCCAGCAGCTTAAAAGGGACAGGGAGCTACACCTTC. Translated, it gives CASSLKGTGSYTF.

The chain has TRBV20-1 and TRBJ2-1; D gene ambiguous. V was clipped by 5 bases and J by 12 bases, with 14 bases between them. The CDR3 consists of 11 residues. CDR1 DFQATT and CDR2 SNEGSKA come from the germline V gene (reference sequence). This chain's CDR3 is CSAWSSVGQFF. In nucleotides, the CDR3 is TGCAGTGCTTGGAGCTCGGTAGGGCAGTTCTTC.